The 18 T cell receptor beta chains below all came from one sample that was sequenced in a study of cytomegalovirus exposure and HLA in healthy donors. The PCR employed 60 Vbeta primers together with 13 Jbeta primers. Only in-frame clones appear in the TCRdb table, and some are missing; sequencing was by immunoSEQ multiplex PCR. Of about 150,000 clones in the sample, roughly 80% were seen once. The specimen was PBMCs. The receptors were gathered from a man aged 40-50 years in good health and CMV-seropositive.

The genes are TRBV7-9 and TRBJ2-5; possibly TRBD2 for D (5 bases). Germline CDR1 and CDR2: SEHNR and FQNEAQ (reference sequence). Trimming took 1 base from V and 4 from J, leaving 13 bases between them. The CDR3 spans 15 residues. DNA for the CDR3: TGTGCCAGCAGCTTAGTATCCGGGAATGGAGAGACCCAGTACTTC. Translated: CASSLVSGNGETQYF.

The V and J genes are TRBV19 and TRBJ2-3, with 13 nucleotides matching TRBD2. V trimming: 8 bases; J trimming: 2 bases; junction bases outside the gene matches: 1. CDR1 LNHDA and CDR2 SQIVND come from the germline V gene (reference sequence). The CDR3 covers 14 residues. The CDR3 DNA reads as TGTGCCAGTGGGACTAGCGGGATCACAGATACGCAGTATTTT. Its protein product is CASGTSGITDTQYF.

The gene calls are TRBV2 and TRBJ2-1, with D possibly TRBD2 on 5 matching bases. The CDR3 loop spans 14 amino acids. From germline, CDR1 is SNHLY and CDR2 FYNNEI. Trimming cost V 2 bases and J 10 bases, with 15 bases left between them. The CDR3 sequence is CASSESRLAGEQFF. The CDR3 bases are TGTGCCAGCAGTGAATCTCGGCTAGCCGGCGAGCAGTTCTTC.

The chain carries TRBV4-3 and TRBJ1-2; 7 bases align to TRBD1. Losses at the gene ends were 1 base for V and 4 bases for J; bases not matched to a gene: 0. CDR1 and CDR2 (germline): LGHNA, YSLEER. This CDR3 has 13 residues. For the CDR3, the DNA is TGCGCCAGCAGCCAAGGGACAGGCTATGGCTACACCTTC. The encoded protein is CASSQGTGYGYTF.

This chain connects TRBV19 to TRBJ2-6; tentative D call: TRBD1 (6 bases). The CDR3 loop spans 15 amino acids. The ends were cut back, 1 base at V and 3 bases at J, with 7 bases in the middle. Per the germline V gene, CDR1 is LNHDA and CDR2 is SQIVND (reference sequence). The CDR3 is CASSIGTVGANVLTF. The DNA for the CDR3 is TGTGCCAGTAGTATAGGGACAGTTGGGGCCAACGTCCTGACTTTC.

The chain has TRBV13 and TRBJ2-3; TRBD2 aligns across 8 bases. The CDR3 consists of 16 residues. CDR1 is PRHDT and CDR2 is FYEKMQ in the germline V gene (reference sequence). Germline trimming cut 5 bases from V and 4 bases from J; bases unmatched to any gene: 11. The CDR3 coding sequence is TGTGCCAGCAGCCTCCCGGGGGGGCTAGCCGCAGATACGCAGTATTTT. This gives the protein CASSLPGGLAADTQYF.

This clone was counted between two and nine times. The rearrangement uses TRBV2 and TRBJ2-7; no firm D call. The CDR3 totals 13 residues. Per the germline V gene, CDR1 is SNHLY and CDR2 is FYNNEI. V lost 3 bases and J 2 bases, leaving 8 bases between the germline ends. In DNA form, the CDR3 reads TGTGCCAGCAGTGAGGGCAGAACCTACGAGCAGTACTTC. Translated, it gives CASSEGRTYEQYF. The entire variable domain, with the rest obtained from reference TRBV2 and TRBJ2-7, is as follows: EPEVTQTPSHQVTQMGQEVILRCVPISNHLYFYWYRQILGQKVEFLVSFYNNEISEKSEIFDDQFSVERPDGSNFTLKIRSTKLEDSAMYFCASSEGRTYEQYFGPGTRLTVT.

A word on this clone: An end of the junction differs from the germline gene, which may be a read error. The chain carries TRBV6-1 and TRBJ2-3; perhaps TRBD1 as D (6 bases). The CDR3 runs to 14 residues. Germline V gene sequence: CDR1 MNHNS, CDR2 SASEGT. The CDR3 here is CASRKGDELWWGPF. The CDR3 DNA reads as TGTGCCAGCAGAAAAGGGGATGAGCTTTGGTGGGGGCCTTTT.

This chain uses TRBV6-6 with TRBJ1-2; possibly TRBD1 for D (5 bases). With 3 bases removed from V and 6 bases from J, the gap between germline ends came to 11 bases. The germline V gene encodes CDR1 MNHNY and CDR2 SVGAGI (reference sequence). The CDR3 runs 13 residues. CDR3 residues: CASSYLGRDGYTF. DNA of the CDR3: TGTGCCAGCAGTTATTTGGGCAGGGATGGCTACACCTTC.

The chain couples TRBV5-1 to TRBJ2-3; D is unresolved. The CDR3 spans 16 residues. Trimming removed 2 bases from V and 4 bases from J, with 17 bases in between. Germline V gene data show CDR1 as SGHRS and CDR2 as YFSETQ. This CDR3 is CASSFSLQYVADTQYF. The CDR3 DNA reads as TGCGCCAGCAGCTTCAGTCTCCAGTACGTGGCAGATACGCAGTATTTT.

This chain connects TRBV4-1 to TRBJ1-3, with D uncertain. The CDR3 is made up of 14 amino acids. Per the germline V gene, CDR1 is MGHRA and CDR2 is YSYEKL. V lost 1 base and J lost 4, with 8 bases in between. The chain's CDR3 is CASSQVANGNTIYF. The DNA for the CDR3 is TGCGCCAGCAGCCAAGTAGCAAACGGAAACACCATATATTTT.

The J gene is TRBJ2-2, the V gene TRBV27; D perhaps matches TRBD1 (5 bases). This CDR3 contains 15 residues. The germline V gene encodes CDR1 MNHEY and CDR2 SMNVEV (reference sequence). V lost 6 bases to trimming and J lost 5 bases, with 16 bases between them. Written as DNA, the CDR3 is TGTGCCAGCAGACTACTGGGGCAGCTAACCGGGGAGCTGTTTTTT. Protein sequence: CASRLLGQLTGELFF.

This chain connects TRBV15 to TRBJ1-3; TRBD1 matches 8 bases. The CDR3 is 15 residues long. V trimming: 0 bases; J trimming: 4 bases; junction bases outside the gene matches: 2. Per the germline V gene, CDR1 is LNHNV and CDR2 is YYDKDF (reference sequence). The CDR3, as DNA: TGTGCCACCAGCAGAGACAGGGGGCAAGGAAACACCATATATTTT. Translating it yields CATSRDRGQGNTIYF.

The chain recombines TRBV2 with TRBJ2-5, with D perhaps matching TRBD1 (6 bases). The CDR3 loop spans 12 amino acids. The V end lost 8 bases, the J end lost 0 bases, and 7 bases lay between the germline ends. Germline V gives CDR1 SNHLY, CDR2 FYNNEI. The CDR3 nucleotides are TGTGCCAGCGGACAGTACCAAGAGACCCAGTACTTC. Its translation: CASGQYQETQYF. The full variable domain, in which reference TRBV2 and TRBJ2-5 provide the parts outside the CDR3, is EPEVTQTPSHQVTQMGQEVILRCVPISNHLYFYWYRQILGQKVEFLVSFYNNEISEKSEIFDDQFSVERPDGSNFTLKIRSTKLEDSAMYFCASGQYQETQYFGPGTRLLVL.

The V and J genes are TRBV5-5 and TRBJ2-5; 12 bases map to TRBD1. The CDR3 is 17 amino acids. V was clipped by 2 bases and J by 5 bases; unmatched bases: 10. The germline V gene encodes CDR1 SGHKS and CDR2 YYEKEE (reference sequence). CDR3 coding DNA: TGTGCCAGCAGCTTCTTTGGGACAGGGGGCCTGGGGGAGACCCAGTACTTC. The encoded protein is CASSFFGTGGLGETQYF.

The V and J genes are TRBV5-1 and TRBJ2-5; the D gene is possibly TRBD2 (6 bases). Germline V gene data show CDR1 as SGHRS and CDR2 as YFSETQ. Trimming removed 0 bases from V and 4 bases from J, with 16 bases in between. The CDR3 extends over 16 amino acids. The CDR3 bases are TGCGCCAGCAGCTTGGGTTACGCGGGAAGGGGAGAGACCCAGTACTTC. Its protein product is CASSLGYAGRGETQYF.

The chain has TRBV5-4 and TRBJ2-7; 11 nucleotides line up with TRBD1. The CDR3 covers 15 residues. The germline V gene encodes CDR1 SGHNT and CDR2 YYREEE (reference sequence). V lost 4 bases to trimming and J lost 5 bases; unmatched junction nucleotides: 8. DNA for the CDR3: TGTGCCAGCAGCCTCGGGACAGGGGGGATCCACGAGCAGTACTTC. Translation: CASSLGTGGIHEQYF.

This sequence joins TRBV5-5 and TRBJ2-7; D might be TRBD2 (6 bases). The V end was cut by 4 bases, the J end by 4 bases, with 27 bases between. Germline V CDR1 and CDR2: SGHKS, YYEKEE (reference sequence). The CDR3 has 18 residues. CDR3 loop: CASSPVHLGQRVPYEQYF. The CDR3 nucleotides read TGTGCCAGCAGCCCCGTTCATTTGGGGCAGCGGGTCCCTTACGAGCAGTACTTC.